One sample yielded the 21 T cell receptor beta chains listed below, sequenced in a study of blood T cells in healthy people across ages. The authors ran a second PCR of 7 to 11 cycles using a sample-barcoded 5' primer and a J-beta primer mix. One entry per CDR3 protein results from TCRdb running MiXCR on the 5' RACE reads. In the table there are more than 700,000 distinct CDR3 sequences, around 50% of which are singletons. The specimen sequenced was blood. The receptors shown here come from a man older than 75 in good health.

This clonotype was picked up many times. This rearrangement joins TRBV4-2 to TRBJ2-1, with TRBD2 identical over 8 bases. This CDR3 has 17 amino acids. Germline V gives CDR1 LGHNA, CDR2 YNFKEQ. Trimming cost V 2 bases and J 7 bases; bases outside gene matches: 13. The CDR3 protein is CASSQQVGSGIGNEQFF. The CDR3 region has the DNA TGTGCCAGCAGCCAACAAGTGGGTAGCGGGATTGGGAATGAGCAGTTCTTC.

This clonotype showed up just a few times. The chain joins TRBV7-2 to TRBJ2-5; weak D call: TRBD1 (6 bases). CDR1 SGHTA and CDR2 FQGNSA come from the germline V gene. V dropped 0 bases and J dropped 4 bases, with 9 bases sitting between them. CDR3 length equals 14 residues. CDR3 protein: CASSLAGQTETQYF. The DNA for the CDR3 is TGTGCCAGCAGCTTAGCCGGACAGACAGAGACCCAGTACTTC.

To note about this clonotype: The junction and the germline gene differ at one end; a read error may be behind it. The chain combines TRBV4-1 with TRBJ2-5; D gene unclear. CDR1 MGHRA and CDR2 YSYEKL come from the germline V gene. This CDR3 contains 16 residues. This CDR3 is CAGSQESGSPGETQYF. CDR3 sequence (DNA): TGCGCCGGCAGCCAAGAGAGTGGCAGTCCTGGCGAGACCCAGTACTTC.

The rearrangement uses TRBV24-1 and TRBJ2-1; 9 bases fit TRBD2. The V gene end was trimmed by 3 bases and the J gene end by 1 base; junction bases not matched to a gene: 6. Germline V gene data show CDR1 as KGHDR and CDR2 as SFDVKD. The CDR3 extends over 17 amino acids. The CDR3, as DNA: TGTGCCACCAGTGATACCATAGCGGGAGAATCCTACAATGAGCAGTTCTTC. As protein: CATSDTIAGESYNEQFF.

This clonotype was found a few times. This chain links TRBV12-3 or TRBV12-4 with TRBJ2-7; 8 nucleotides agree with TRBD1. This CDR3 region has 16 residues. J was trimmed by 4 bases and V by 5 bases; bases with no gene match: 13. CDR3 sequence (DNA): TGTGCCAGCAGTCCACCCACCGGGACAGGCCGTTACGAGCAGTACTTC. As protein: CASSPPTGTGRYEQYF.

This CDR3 is CASSPGPLSYEQYF. The DNA for the CDR3 is TGTGCCAGCAGCCCGGGACCGTTGTCCTACGAGCAGTACTTC. The V and J genes are TRBV11-1 and TRBJ2-7; either TRBD1 or TRBD2 may fit D (5 bases each). CDR1 SGHAT and CDR2 FQDESV come from the germline V gene (reference sequence). The CDR3 sequence is 14 residues long. The V gene lost 5 bases and the J gene lost 1 base, with 12 bases spanning the gap. Drawing the rest from reference TRBV11-1 and TRBJ2-7, the complete variable domain is EAEVAQSPRYKITEKSQAVAFWCDPISGHATLYWYRQILGQGPELLVQFQDESVVDDSQLPKDRFSAERLKGVDSTLKIQPAELGDSAMYLCASSPGPLSYEQYFGPGTRLTVT.

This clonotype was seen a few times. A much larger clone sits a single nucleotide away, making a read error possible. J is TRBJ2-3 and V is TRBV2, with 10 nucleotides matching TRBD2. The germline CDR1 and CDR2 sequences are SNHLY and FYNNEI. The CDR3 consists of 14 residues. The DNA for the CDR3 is TGTGTCAGCGGGGGGGACCCGACCACAGATACGCAGTATTTT. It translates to CVSGGDPTTDTQYF. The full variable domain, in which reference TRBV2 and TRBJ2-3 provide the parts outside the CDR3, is EPEVTQTPSHQVTQMGQEVILRCVPISNHLYFYWYRQILGQKVEFLVSFYNNEISEKSEIFDDQFSVERPDGSNFTLKIRSTKLEDSAMYFCVSGGDPTTDTQYFGPGTRLTVL.

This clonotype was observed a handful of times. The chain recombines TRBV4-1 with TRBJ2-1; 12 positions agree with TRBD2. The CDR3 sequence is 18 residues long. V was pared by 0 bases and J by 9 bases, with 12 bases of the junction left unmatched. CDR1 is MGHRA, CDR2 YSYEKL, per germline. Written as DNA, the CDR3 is TGCGCCAGCAGCCAAGATTTTTTTCCGAGACTAGCGGGAGTTGAGCAGTTCTTC. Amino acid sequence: CASSQDFFPRLAGVEQFF.

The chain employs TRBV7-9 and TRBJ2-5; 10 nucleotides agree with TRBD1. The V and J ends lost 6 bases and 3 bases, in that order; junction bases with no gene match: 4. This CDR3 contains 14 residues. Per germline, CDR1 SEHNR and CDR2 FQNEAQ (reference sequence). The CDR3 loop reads CASSRDRGEETQYF. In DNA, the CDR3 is TGTGCCAGCAGTCGGGACAGGGGTGAAGAGACCCAGTACTTC.

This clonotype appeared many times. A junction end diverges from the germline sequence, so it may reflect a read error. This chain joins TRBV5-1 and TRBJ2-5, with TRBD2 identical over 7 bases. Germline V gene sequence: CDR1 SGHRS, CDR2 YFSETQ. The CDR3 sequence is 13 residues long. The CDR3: CASSLSGKETQYF. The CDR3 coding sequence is TGTGCCAGCAGCTTAAGCGGGAAAGAGACCCAGTACTTC.

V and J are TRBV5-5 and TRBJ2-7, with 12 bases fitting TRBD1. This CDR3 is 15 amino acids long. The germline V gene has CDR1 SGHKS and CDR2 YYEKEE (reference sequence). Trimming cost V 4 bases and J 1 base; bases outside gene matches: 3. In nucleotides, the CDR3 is TGTGCCAGCAGCCGGGACAGGGGGCCATCCTACGAGCAGTACTTC. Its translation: CASSRDRGPSYEQYF.

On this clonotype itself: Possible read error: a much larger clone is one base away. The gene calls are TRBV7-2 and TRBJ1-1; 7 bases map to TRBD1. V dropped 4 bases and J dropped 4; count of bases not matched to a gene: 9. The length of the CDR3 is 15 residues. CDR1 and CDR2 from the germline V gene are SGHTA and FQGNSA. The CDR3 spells CASSWKQGRSTEAFF. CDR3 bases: TGTGCCAGCAGCTGGAAACAGGGGCGGAGCACTGAAGCTTTCTTT. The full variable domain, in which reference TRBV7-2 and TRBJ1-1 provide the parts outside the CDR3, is GAGVSQSPSNKVTEKGKDVELRCDPISGHTALYWYRQSLGQGLEFLIYFQGNSAPDKSGLPSDRFSAERTGGSVSTLTIQRTQQEDSAVYLCASSWKQGRSTEAFFGQGTRLTVV.

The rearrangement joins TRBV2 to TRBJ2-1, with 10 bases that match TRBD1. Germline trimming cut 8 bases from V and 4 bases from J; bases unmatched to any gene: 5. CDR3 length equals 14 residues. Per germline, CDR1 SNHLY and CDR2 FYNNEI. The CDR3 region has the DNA TGTGCCAGCGAAGAGGGACAGGGGTACAATGAGCAGTTCTTC. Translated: CASEEGQGYNEQFF.

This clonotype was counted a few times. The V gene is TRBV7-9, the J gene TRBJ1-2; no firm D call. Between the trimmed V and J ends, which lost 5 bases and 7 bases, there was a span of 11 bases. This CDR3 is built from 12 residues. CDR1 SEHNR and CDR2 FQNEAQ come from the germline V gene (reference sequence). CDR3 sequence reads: CASSPSDGGYTF. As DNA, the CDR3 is TGTGCCAGCAGCCCCTCGGACGGTGGCTACACCTTC.

Here the CDR3 reads CSAVRGQGFYEQYF. The CDR3 bases are TGCAGTGCGGTAAGGGGACAGGGATTCTACGAGCAGTACTTC. V usage is TRBV20-1 and J usage is TRBJ2-5, with 9 bases that match TRBD1. The J call is in doubt because the DNA end fits TRBJ2-7 better. The CDR3 contains 14 residues. Germline V CDR1 and CDR2: DFQATT, SNEGSKA (reference sequence).

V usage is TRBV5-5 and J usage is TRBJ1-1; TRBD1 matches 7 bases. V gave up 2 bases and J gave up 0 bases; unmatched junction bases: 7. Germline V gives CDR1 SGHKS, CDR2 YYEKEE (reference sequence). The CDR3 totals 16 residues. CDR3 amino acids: CASSFHRGRMNTEAFF. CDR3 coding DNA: TGTGCCAGCAGCTTCCACAGGGGACGAATGAACACTGAAGCTTTCTTT.

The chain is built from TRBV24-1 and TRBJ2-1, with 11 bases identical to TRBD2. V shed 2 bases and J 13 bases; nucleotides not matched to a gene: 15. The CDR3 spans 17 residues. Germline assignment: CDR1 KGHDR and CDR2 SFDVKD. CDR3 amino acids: CATSDSGLLAGGETQFF. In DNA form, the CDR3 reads TGTGCCACCAGTGATTCTGGTTTGCTAGCGGGAGGTGAGACCCAGTTCTTC.

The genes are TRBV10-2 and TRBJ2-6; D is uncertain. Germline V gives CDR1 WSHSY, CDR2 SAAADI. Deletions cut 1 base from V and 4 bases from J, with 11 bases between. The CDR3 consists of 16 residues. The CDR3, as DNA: TGCGCCAGCAGTGAGTATCGTCCGAACGGGGCCAACGTCCTGACTTTC. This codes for CASSEYRPNGANVLTF.

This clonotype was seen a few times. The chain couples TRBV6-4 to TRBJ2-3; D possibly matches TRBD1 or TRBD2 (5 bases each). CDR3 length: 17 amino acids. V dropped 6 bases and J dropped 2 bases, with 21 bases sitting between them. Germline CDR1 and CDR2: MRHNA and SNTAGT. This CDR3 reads CASRRLRDLRNTDTQYF. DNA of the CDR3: TGTGCCAGCAGACGCCTCCGGGACCTCCGAAACACAGATACGCAGTATTTT.

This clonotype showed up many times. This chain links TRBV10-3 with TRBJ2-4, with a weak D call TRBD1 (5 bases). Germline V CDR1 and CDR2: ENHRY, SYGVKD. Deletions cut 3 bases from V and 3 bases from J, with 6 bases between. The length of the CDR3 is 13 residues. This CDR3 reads CAISDGHKNIQYF. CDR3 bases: TGTGCCATCAGTGATGGACACAAAAACATTCAGTACTTC.

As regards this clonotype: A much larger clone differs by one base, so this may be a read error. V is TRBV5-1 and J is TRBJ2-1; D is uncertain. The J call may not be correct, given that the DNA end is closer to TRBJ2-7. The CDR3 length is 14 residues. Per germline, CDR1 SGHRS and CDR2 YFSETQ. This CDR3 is CASSSQSSYNEQYF. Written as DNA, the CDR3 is TGCGCCAGCAGCTCCCAAAGCTCCTACAATGAGCAGTACTTC.